This TCR beta chain was retrieved from a study of T-cell memory formation after mild COVID-19. The CDR3 extends over 13 amino acids. V lost 9 bases and J 3 bases, leaving 12 bases between the germline ends. Per germline, CDR1 SNHLY and CDR2 FYNNEI. Each CDR3 protein gets one entry after TCRdb re-called the 5' RACE reads with MiXCR. The sample includes fewer than 550,000 distinct CDR3 sequences, roughly 20% of them seen just once. The TCR originated in an adult woman who had mild COVID-19 (a few samples of this study predate the infection). Cell type and time point are not known. The material sequenced was PBMCs or a T cell subset sorted from them (not recorded which). The rearrangement links TRBV2 to TRBJ1-5, with D possibly being TRBD1 (5 bases). CDR3 in amino acids: CASRAGYNQPQHF. The DNA of the CDR3 is TGTGCCAGTAGGGCAGGGTACAATCAGCCCCAGCATTTT.